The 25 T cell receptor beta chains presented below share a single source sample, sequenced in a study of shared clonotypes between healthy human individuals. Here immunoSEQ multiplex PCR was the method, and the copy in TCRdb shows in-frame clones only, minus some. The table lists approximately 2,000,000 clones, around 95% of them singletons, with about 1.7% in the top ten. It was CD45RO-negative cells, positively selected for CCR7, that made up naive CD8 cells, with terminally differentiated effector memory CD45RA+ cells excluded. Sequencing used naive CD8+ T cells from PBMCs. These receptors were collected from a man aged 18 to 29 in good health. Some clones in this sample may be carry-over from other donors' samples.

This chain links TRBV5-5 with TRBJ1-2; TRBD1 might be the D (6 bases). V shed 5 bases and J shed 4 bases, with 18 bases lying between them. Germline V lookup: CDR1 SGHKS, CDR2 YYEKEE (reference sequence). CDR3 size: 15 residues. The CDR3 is CASRAGQTWIYGYTF. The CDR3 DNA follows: TGTGCCAGCAGGGCTGGACAGACTTGGATCTATGGCTACACCTTC.

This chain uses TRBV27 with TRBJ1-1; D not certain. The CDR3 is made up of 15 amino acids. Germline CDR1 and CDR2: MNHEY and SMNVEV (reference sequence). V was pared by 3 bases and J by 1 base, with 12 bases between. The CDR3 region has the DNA TGTGCCAGCAGTTTTGTCGGCCACACGAACACTGAAGCTTTCTTT. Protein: CASSFVGHTNTEAFF.

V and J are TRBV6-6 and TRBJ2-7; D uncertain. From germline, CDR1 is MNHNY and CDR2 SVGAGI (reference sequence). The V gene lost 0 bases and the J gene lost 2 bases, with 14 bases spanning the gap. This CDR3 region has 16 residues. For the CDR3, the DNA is TGTGCCAGCAGTTACTCGTCCTCACCTAGTCCCTACGAGCAGTACTTC. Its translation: CASSYSSSPSPYEQYF.

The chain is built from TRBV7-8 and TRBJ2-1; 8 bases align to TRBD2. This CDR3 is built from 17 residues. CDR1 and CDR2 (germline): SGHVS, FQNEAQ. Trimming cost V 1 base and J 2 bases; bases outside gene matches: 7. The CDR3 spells CASSLGPQRGPYNEQFF. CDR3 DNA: TGTGCCAGCAGCTTAGGCCCCCAGCGGGGGCCCTACAATGAGCAGTTCTTC.

CDR3 in amino acids: CASSPSYRINQPQHF. CDR3 DNA: TGTGCCAGCAGTCCCTCGTACCGGATCAATCAGCCCCAGCATTTT. The genes are TRBV28 and TRBJ1-5; D is unresolved. The CDR3 consists of 15 residues. CDR1 is MDHEN and CDR2 is SYDVKM in the germline V gene. The V end was cut by 5 bases, the J end by 3 bases, with 14 bases between.

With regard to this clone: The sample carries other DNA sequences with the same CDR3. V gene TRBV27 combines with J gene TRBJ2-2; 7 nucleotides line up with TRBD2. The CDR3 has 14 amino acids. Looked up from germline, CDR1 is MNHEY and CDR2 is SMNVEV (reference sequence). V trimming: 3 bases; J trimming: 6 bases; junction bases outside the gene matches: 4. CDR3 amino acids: CASSLAGVPGELFF. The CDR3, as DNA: TGTGCCAGCAGTTTGGCGGGAGTACCCGGGGAGCTGTTTTTT.

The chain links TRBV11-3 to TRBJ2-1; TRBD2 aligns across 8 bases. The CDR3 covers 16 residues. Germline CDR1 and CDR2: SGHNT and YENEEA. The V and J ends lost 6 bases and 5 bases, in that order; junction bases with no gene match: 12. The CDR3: CASSRSTSATDNEQFF. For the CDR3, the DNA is TGTGCCAGCAGTCGCTCGACTAGCGCGACAGACAATGAGCAGTTCTTC.

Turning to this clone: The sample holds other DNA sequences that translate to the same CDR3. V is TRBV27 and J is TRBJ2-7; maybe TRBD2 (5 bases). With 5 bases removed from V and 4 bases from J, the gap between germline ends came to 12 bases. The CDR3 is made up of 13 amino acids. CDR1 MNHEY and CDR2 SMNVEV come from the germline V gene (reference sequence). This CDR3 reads CASSTRGTYEQYF. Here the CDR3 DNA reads TGTGCCAGCAGTACCCGGGGAACATACGAGCAGTACTTC.

CDR3 region: CASSDRRQTTPYEQYF. The CDR3, as DNA: TGTGCCAGCAGTGACCGTCGACAGACTACCCCCTACGAGCAGTACTTC. The chain has TRBV6-1 and TRBJ2-7, with D possibly called TRBD1 or TRBD2 (5 bases each). The V gene's germline CDR1 is MNHNS and CDR2 SASEGT. The CDR3 extends over 16 amino acids. The V end lost 3 bases, the J end lost 2 bases, and 17 bases lay between the germline ends.

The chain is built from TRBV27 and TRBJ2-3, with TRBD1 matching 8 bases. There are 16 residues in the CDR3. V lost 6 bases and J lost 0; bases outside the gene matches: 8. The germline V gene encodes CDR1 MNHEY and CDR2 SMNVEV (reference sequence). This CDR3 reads CASSRIRTGSTDTQYF. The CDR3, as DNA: TGTGCCAGCAGCCGAATCAGGACAGGGAGCACAGATACGCAGTATTTT.

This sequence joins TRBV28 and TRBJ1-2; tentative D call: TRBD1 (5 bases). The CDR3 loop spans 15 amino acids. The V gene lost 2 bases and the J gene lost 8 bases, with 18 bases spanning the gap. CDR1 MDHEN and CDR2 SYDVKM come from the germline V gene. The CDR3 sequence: CASSLVVGRVGGYTF. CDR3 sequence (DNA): TGTGCCAGCAGTTTAGTGGTAGGCAGGGTAGGCGGCTACACCTTC.

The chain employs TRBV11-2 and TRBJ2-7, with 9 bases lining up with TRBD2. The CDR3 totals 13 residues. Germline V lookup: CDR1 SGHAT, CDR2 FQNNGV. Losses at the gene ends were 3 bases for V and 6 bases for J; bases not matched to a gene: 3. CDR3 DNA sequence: TGTGCCAGCAGCTTGGGACTAGCTTCCGAGCAGTACTTC. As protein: CASSLGLASEQYF.

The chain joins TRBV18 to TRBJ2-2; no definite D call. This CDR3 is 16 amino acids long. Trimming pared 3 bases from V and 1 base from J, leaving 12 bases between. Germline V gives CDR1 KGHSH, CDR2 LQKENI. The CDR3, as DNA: TGTGCCAGCTCACCCGATGCGTCCAGGAACACCGGGGAGCTGTTTTTT. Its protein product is CASSPDASRNTGELFF.

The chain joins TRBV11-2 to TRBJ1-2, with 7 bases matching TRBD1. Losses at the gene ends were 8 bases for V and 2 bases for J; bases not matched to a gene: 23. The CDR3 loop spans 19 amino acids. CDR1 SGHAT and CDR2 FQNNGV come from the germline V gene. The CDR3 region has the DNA TGTGCCAGCCACGGCGTGGGACAGCTACACCGTTCTCCGAACTATGGCTACACCTTC. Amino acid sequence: CASHGVGQLHRSPNYGYTF.

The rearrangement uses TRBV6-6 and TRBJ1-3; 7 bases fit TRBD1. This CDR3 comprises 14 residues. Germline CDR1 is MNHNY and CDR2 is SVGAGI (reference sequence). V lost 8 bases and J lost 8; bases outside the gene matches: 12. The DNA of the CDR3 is TGTGCCAGCCGTCCCGGGACAGCTTCTGACACCATATATTTT. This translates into CASRPGTASDTIYF.

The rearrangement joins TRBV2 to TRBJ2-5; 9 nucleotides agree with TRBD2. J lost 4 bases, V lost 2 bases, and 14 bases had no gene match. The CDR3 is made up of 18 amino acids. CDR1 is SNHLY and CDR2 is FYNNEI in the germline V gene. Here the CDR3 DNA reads TGTGCCAGCAGTGAACGTTATCTAGCGGGAAGTTTTATAGAGACCCAGTACTTC. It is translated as CASSERYLAGSFIETQYF.

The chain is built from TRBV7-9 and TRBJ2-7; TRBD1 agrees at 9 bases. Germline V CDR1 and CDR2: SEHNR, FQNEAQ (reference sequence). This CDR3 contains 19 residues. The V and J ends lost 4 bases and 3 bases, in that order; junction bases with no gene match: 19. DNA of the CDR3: TGTGCCAGCAGCTCGGAGGAACCGGGACAGGGCATGAAGATCTACGAGCAGTACTTC. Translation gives CASSSEEPGQGMKIYEQYF.

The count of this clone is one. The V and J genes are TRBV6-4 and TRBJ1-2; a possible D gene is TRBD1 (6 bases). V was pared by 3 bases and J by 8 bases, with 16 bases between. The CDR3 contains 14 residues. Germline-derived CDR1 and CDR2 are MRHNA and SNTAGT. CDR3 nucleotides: TGTGCCAGCAGTGAAGGGCCAGGGGAAGGGGGCTACACCTTC. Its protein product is CASSEGPGEGGYTF.

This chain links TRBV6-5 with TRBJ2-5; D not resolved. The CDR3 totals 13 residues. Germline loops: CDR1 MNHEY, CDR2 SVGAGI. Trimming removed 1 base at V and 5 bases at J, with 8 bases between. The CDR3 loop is CASSYLADETQYF. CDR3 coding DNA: TGTGCCAGCAGTTACTTGGCAGATGAGACCCAGTACTTC.

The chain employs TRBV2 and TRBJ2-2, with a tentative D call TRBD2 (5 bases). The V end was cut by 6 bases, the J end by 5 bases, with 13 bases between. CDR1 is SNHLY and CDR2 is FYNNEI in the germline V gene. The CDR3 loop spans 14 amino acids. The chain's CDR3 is CASSAFSGTGELFF. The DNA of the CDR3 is TGTGCCAGCAGCGCGTTTTCGGGGACCGGGGAGCTGTTTTTT.

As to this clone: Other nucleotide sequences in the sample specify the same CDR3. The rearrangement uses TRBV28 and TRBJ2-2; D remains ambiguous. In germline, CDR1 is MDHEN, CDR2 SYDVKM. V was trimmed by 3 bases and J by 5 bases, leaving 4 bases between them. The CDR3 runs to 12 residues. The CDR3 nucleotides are TGTGCCAGCAGTTTCGCAACCGGGGAGCTGTTTTTT. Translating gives CASSFATGELFF.

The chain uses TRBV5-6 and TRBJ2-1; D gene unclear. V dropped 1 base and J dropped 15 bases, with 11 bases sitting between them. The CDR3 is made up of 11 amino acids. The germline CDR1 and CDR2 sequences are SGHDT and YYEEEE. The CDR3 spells CASSLTGEWFF. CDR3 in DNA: TGTGCCAGCAGCTTGACGGGCGAGTGGTTCTTC.

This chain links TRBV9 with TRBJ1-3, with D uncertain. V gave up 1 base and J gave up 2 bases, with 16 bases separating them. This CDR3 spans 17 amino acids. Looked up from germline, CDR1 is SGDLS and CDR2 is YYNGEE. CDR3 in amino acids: CASSVRRLTNAGNTIYF. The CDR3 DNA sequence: TGTGCCAGCAGCGTACGGAGACTTACGAACGCTGGAAACACCATATATTTT.

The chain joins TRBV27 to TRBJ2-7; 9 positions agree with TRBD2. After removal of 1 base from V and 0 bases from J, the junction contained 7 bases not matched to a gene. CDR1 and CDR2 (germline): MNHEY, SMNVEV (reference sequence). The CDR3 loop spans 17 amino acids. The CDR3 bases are TGTGCCAGCAGTTTATTACTTAGCGGGGGTTCCTCCTACGAGCAGTACTTC. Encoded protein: CASSLLLSGGSSYEQYF.

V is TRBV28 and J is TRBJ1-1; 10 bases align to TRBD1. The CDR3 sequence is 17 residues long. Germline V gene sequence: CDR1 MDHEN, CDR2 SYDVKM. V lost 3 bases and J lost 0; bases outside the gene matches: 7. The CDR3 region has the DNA TGTGCCAGCAGTTTCGCGGACAGGGGGTCGGTGAACACTGAAGCTTTCTTT. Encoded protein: CASSFADRGSVNTEAFF.